This TCR beta chain was recovered during a study of CD8+CD57+ T cells in acquired aplastic anemia. The template for TCR beta VDJ and CDR3 sequence profiling was genomic DNA. Via MiXCR, TCRdb re-called the reads, giving one row per CDR3 protein. The sample lists 160,000 or so distinct CDR3 sequences, roughly 50% occurring once. All patients picked for sequencing had shown, by flow cytometry, an expansion of CD8+CD57+ cells. There are 14 residues in the CDR3. V lost 3 bases and J lost 4; bases outside the gene matches: 6. Germline V gene sequence: CDR1 SGHDT, CDR2 YYEEEE. Sequenced: sorted CD4+, CD8+, or CD8+CD57+ T cells (not recorded which) from PBMCs. This chain uses TRBV5-6 with TRBJ1-2; 7 bases are shared with TRBD1. The receptor was derived from a human donor with aplastic anemia. The chain's CDR3 is CASSSWTGSYGYTF. The CDR3 bases are TGTGCCAGCAGCTCATGGACAGGCTCCTATGGCTACACCTTC.